This T cell receptor (beta chain) derives from a study of tumor-infiltrating lymphocytes in primary liver carcinoma. The CDR3 is 19 amino acids. J lost 2 bases, V lost 8 bases, and 21 bases had no gene match. CDR1 and CDR2 (germline): SEHNR, FQNEAQ (reference sequence). From 450 to 550 ng total RNA, TCR beta cDNA was generated with a primer in the constant region. The TCR beta library was amplified through three nested multiplex PCR rounds in a modified ARM-PCR procedure. Each of the first two PCR rounds ran around 10 cycles with TRBV1-TRBV30 forward and C-beta reverse primers. TCRdb reprocessed the multiplex PCR reads via MiXCR and lists one record per CDR3 protein. The data hold 300,000 to 350,000 distinct CDR3 sequences, with 58% observed a single time. Germline DNA was also extracted, and blood RNA was taken from unsorted whole blood.

The origin of this receptor is a woman in her 30s with primary liver carcinoma and hepatitis B virus infection. The chain recombines TRBV7-9 with TRBJ2-1; 7 bases agree with TRBD2. Specimen: peripheral blood. DNA of the CDR3: TGTGCCAGCGGCTCCCTAGCGGCTTTCTTACCCGGCACCTACAATGAGCAGTTCTTC. This encodes CASGSLAAFLPGTYNEQFF. The whole variable domain, remainder taken from reference TRBV7-9 and TRBJ2-1, is DTGVSQNPRHKITKRGQNVTFRCDPISEHNRLYWYRQTLGQGPEFLTYFQNEAQLEKSRLLSDRFSAERPKGSFSTLEIQRTEQGDSAMYLCASGSLAAFLPGTYNEQFFGPGTRLTVL.